This T cell receptor (beta chain) comes out of a study of shared clonotypes between healthy human individuals. The test was conducted at deep level. Measured with immunoSEQ multiplex PCR; TCRdb has only the in-frame clones, and not every one. The table includes some 1,400,000 clones, roughly 96% detected once. All donors were healthy HIV-negative adults lacking recent acute infections or vaccinations. CDR3 length: 16 residues. V shed 2 bases and J shed 1 base, with 12 bases lying between them. The material sequenced was naive CD4+ T cells sorted from blood. As for subset: CD45RA+ positively selected. The sequence was collected from a young man in good health. The rearrangement uses TRBV23-1 and TRBJ1-5; maybe TRBD1 (6 bases). TRBV23-1 is identified as an open reading frame with a role that is uncertain. The CDR3 spells CASSQPGGGSNQPQHF. CDR3 DNA sequence: TGCGCCAGCAGTCAACCCGGGGGGGGCAGCAATCAGCCCCAGCATTTT.